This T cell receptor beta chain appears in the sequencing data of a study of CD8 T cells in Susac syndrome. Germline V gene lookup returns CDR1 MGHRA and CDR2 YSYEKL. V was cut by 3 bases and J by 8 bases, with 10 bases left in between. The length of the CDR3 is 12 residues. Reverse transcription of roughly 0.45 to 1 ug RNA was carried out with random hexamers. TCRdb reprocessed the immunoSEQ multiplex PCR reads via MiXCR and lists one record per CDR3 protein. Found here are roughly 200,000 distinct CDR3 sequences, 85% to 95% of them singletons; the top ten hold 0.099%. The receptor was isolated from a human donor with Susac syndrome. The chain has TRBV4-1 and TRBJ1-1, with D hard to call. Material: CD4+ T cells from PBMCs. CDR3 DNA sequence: TGCGCCAGCAGCCAGTTTGGTCGGGAAGCTTTCTTT. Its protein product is CASSQFGREAFF.